This TCR beta chain was obtained from a study of OX40 agonist ivuxolimab in advanced cancers. Sequencing used immunoSEQ multiplex PCR; TCRdb keeps in-frame clones, though not all of them. Of 40,000 or so clones listed, approximately 91% are singletons. This CDR3 has 14 residues. Deletions cut 6 bases from V and 4 bases from J, with 12 bases between. Germline V CDR1 and CDR2: MNHEY, SMNVEV (reference sequence). Of note for this clone: This same CDR3 is encoded by further DNA sequences in the sample.

Material: CD4+ or CD8+ T cells sorted from blood, obtained in a trial of the OX40 agonist ivuxolimab. The chain combines TRBV27 with TRBJ2-2; a possible D gene is TRBD1 (6 bases). This TCR derives from an adult with an advanced solid tumor such as melanoma, head and neck, liver or kidney cancer. The CDR3 is CASSLGASTGELFF. Here the CDR3 DNA reads TGTGCCAGCAGCCTGGGGGCGTCCACCGGGGAGCTGTTTTTT.